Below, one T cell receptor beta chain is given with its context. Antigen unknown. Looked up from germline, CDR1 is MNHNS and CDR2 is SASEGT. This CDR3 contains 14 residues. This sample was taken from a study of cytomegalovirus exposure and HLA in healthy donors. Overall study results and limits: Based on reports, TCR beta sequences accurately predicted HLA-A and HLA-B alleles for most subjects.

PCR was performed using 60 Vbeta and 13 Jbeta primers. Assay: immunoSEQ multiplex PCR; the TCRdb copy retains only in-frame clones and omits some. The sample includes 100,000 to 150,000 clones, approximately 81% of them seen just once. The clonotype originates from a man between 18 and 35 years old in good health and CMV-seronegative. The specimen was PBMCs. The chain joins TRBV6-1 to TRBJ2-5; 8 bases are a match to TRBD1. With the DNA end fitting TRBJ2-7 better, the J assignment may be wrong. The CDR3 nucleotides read TGTGCCAGCAGTGAAGGGACAGGGACCTACGAGCAGTACTTC. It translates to CASSEGTGTYEQYF.